This TCR beta chain was retrieved from a study of shared clonotypes between healthy human individuals. Study overall: Per-donor plates numbered three CD4 naive, three CD4 memory, two CD8 naive and one CD8 memory.

Positive CCR7 selection of CD45RO-negative cells yielded the naive CD8 cells, and terminally differentiated effector memory CD45RA+ cells were excluded. The assay used deep level. TCRdb's table, derived via immunoSEQ multiplex PCR, lists solely in-frame clones and lacks some. The sample contains about 820,000 clones, 92% of which appear only once. The CDR3 contains 14 residues. Germline V lookup: CDR1 SGHNT, CDR2 YYREEE (reference sequence). V was shortened by 4 bases and J by 8 bases, with 15 bases between the two germline ends. This receptor was taken from a man aged 25 to 40 in good health. The rearrangement uses TRBV5-4 and TRBJ2-2, with D perhaps TRBD1 or TRBD2 (5 bases each). Sequenced: naive CD8+ T cells sorted from blood. Here the CDR3 reads CASSRDERWGELFF. CDR3 coding DNA: TGTGCCAGCAGCCGGGACGAGAGATGGGGGGAGCTGTTTTTT.